A selection of T cell receptor beta chains follows, all from one sample in a study of T cell changes during pregnancy in multiple sclerosis. Data came from immunoSEQ multiplex PCR; TCRdb stores just in-frame clones and leaves some out. This table holds about 51,000 clones, roughly 93% found once. This material consisted of peripheral blood, taken in the second trimester of pregnancy. The receptors come from a female donor with multiple sclerosis, enrolled in a pregnancy study. CDR3s include the opening cysteine and the closing phenylalanine or tryptophan. The order of the fields is J gene, V gene, CDR3 protein.

TRBJ1-5 | TRBV2 | CASSETGNQPQHF
TRBJ1-5 | TRBV7-2 | CASSAGQPGAQPQHF
TRBJ2-1 | TRBV2 | CASSEREYNEQFF
TRBJ2-7 | TRBV27 | CASRPGLAAYEQYF
TRBJ1-1 | TRBV28 | CASSATGQGPEAFF
TRBJ2-5 | TRBV7-2 | CASSLGQGAKTQYF
TRBJ1-1 | TRBV21-1 | CASSKVQGLNTEAFF
TRBJ2-1 | TRBV25-1 | CASNPQGIGEQFF
TRBJ2-7 | TRBV9 | CASSGQTYEQYF
TRBJ2-7 | TRBV7-2 | CASSQMGTGVSYEQYF
TRBJ2-4 | TRBV6-1 | CASSEAGIAAKNIQYF
TRBJ1-4 | TRBV28 | CASSLIRGHEKLFF
TRBJ2-1 | TRBV28 | CASSSRKAGDLGEQFF
TRBJ2-1 | TRBV6-1 | CASSEGTESYNEQFF
TRBJ2-5 | TRBV30 | CAWKRPGQETQYF
TRBJ2-1 | TRBV14 | CASSRSHVAGPYNEQFF
TRBJ1-2 | TRBV25-1 | CASSWGGTNYGYTF
TRBJ1-2 | TRBV13 | CASSELRQLEDGYTF
TRBJ2-1 | TRBV6-5 | CASSPSGLSYNEQFF
TRBJ1-3 | TRBV6-6 | CASTRTTGNTIYF
TRBJ2-7 | TRBV28 | CASSSKSYEQYF
TRBJ2-7 | TRBV19 | CASSTVLESFYEQYF
TRBJ2-2 | TRBV19 | CASIRSTNTGELFF
TRBJ2-7 | TRBV18 | CASSPTGTYYEQYF
TRBJ2-3 | TRBV2 | CASSTPTSGSNGDTQYF
TRBJ1-5 | TRBV7-2 | CASSQMVGGRQPQHF
TRBJ1-4 | TRBV19 | CASMGQDNEKLFF
TRBJ2-1 | TRBV27 | CASSSGTSGSNEQFF
TRBJ1-3 | TRBV11-2 | CASSSLQGSNTIYF
TRBJ1-2 | TRBV6-6 | CASSYRQGKYGYTF
TRBJ2-1 | TRBV7-2 | CASSPLAGGDLWQFF
TRBJ2-1 | TRBV28 | CASSARGASGRNEQFF
TRBJ2-2 | TRBV5-1 | CASSLTESTGELFF
TRBJ2-7 | TRBV28 | CASSSRGAGGYEQYF
TRBJ2-7 | TRBV15 | CATSRDYGGSRYEQYF
TRBJ1-1 | TRBV5-1 | CASSLVGGAAFF
TRBJ2-4 | TRBV9 | CASSERPAGGNIQYF
TRBJ2-7 | TRBV5-4 | CASSPGLVHEQYF
TRBJ1-2 | TRBV15 | CATSSVPPGLTGAYGYTF
TRBJ2-3 | TRBV28 | CASGSPRAGVVGDTQYF